Sequencing of this T cell receptor beta chain was carried out in a study of cytotoxic CD8 clonotypes in ibrutinib-treated CLL. Overall study: Across the patients, 10 to 11 were relapsed/refractory, roughly 16 treatment-naive and some 17 IGHV unmutated.

Repertoires were generated with immunoSEQ multiplex PCR, while TCRdb's copy carries only in-frame clones and drops some. The sample includes about 140,000 clones, roughly 90% of them seen just once. The sequence derives from a human donor with chronic lymphocytic leukemia. Sequenced material: PBMCs, taken after 12 months of ibrutinib treatment.

CDR3 DNA: TGTGCCAGCAGGGGGGTCGGGCAGCCCCAGCATTTT. This encodes CASRGVGQPQHF. V and J are TRBV27 and TRBJ1-5, with D perhaps TRBD1 (5 bases). This CDR3 is 12 amino acids long. Trimming took 6 bases from V and 7 from J, leaving 10 bases between them. Germline V lookup: CDR1 MNHEY, CDR2 SMNVEV (reference sequence).